This T cell receptor beta chain was captured by sequencing in a study of cytomegalovirus exposure and HLA in healthy donors (dated by TCRdb to 2015 to 2018). The study in broad terms: According to an earlier analysis of a few hundred of the donors, 200 million or so T cells yielded roughly 110 million unique TCR beta sequences and about 300 Gb of sequence data. An early release covering about 600 HLA-typed donors comprised about 290 gigabases of sequencing data and some 79 million unique TCR sequences. The genetic ancestry cluster associated with self-reported Caucasian donors included 70% to 85% of the roughly 410 genotyped donors. The study aimed to test whether signatures of past pathogen exposure could be identified by cataloging public T cell receptors. The study used immunosequencing to profile the T cell repertoires of several hundred subjects and linked those repertoires to cytomegalovirus serostatus. Besides the first cohort of some 670 subjects, a separate validation cohort made up of over a hundred different subjects was used. The study combined high-throughput TCR immunosequencing, statistical association of individual TCRs with disease status, and machine learning to predict cytomegalovirus infection status. A later analysis re-examined previously published TCR beta repertoires from roughly 720 donors and added high-resolution HLA genotyping to investigate patterns of TCR occurrence. In the later analysis, no new phenotypic data were used to find candidate immune exposures; instead, reliance was placed on TCR beta sequences and their occurrence across donors. An earlier analysis of several hundred of the donors applied high-throughput TCR beta sequencing to assess whether each TCR beta V gene segment acted as functional or pseudogenic. Alongside the repertoire data, information on donor age, sex, ethnicity and CMV serostatus was compiled. A later genetic analysis took genome-wide SNP genotypes for about three fifths of the roughly 670 donors and used that subset as a discovery cohort. All discovery cohort repertoires had been generated on a single sequencing platform. HLA typing included class I and class II loci at four-digit resolution. The number of typed donors differed by locus: roughly 620-640 for A, B, C, DRB1 and DQB1; 500 to 550 for DQA1; roughly 600 for DPA1; and 400 to 480 for DPB1. Because of strong linkage in the cohort, five DR-DQ haplotypes were treated as single units for association and clustering. Among 398 genotyped donors of the cohort, an average of approximately 240,000 unique TCR beta nucleotide sequences were sequenced per donor, 15% to 20% of them non-productive.

Per the germline V gene, SGHVS is the CDR1 and FQNEAQ is the CDR2. At the junction V is shortened by 3 bases and J by 2 bases; bases outside the gene matches: 20. The CDR3 runs 21 residues from the cysteine to the phenylalanine. The sequence is cut down to CDR3 DNA, 63 bases in frame from base 1. The full study reports these points: The cohort was sequenced for TCR beta chains only, and without alpha or paired-chain data the features that could be detected were limited. Across donors, most TCR sequences were observed very rarely, whereas some public TCRs were present in many individuals. When HLA alleles, especially DR and DQ, strongly co-occurred, attributing TCR associations to individual alleles was difficult. A later analysis associated 16,951 TCR beta sequences with specific HLA alleles at a false discovery rate of 0.05. A later analysis found that most CMV-associated TCR beta chains appeared HLA-restricted, with HLA associations seemingly driven largely by CMV exposure. Because counts were too low, around 17 rarely observed V segments, including chromosome 9 orphons, were left out of the earlier analysis of 587 of the donors. Linkage disequilibrium might explain the correlated functional status among segregating V segments, but an unknown experimental factor could not be ruled out. In a later analysis, TCR association rates were found to vary across HLA loci, with the most associated TCRs seen for DRB1 alleles and the fewest for HLA-C alleles. Three of the identified cytomegalovirus-associated TCR beta chains were confirmed in vitro to be specific for cytomegalovirus antigens. CMV serostatus was the only immune exposure information available for the cohort. Several of the top co-occurrence clusters appeared to be linked to parvovirus B19, influenza, CMV and Epstein-Barr virus, according to a later analysis. The presence/absence analyses assumed that sequencing depth was roughly uniform across donors, and that assumption may not be true. A cluster of highly shared sequence variants was judged likely to represent a technical artifact of the sequencing pipeline. In a later analysis, HLA-associated TCR beta chains were found to be more clonally expanded and to have lower generation probabilities than equally common non-associated chains. Compared with the approximately 670-donor mean, donors in an Asian-associated ancestry cluster had fewer N-insertions in productive TCRs, according to a later genetic analysis. In both the original and validation cohorts, the classifier was reported to diagnose cytomegalovirus status with high specificity and sensitivity. Some IMGT-functional V segments, including TRBV6-2 and TRBV6-3, could not be told apart with the 87-base-pair reads, so those segments were excluded. The authors suggested that the approach could potentially be extended to other disease states and immunological phenotypes. The study gave a list of under 200 TCR beta chains associated with cytomegalovirus. Broadly in line with IMGT annotations, most TCR beta V segments showed up in productive rearrangements about 87% or about 30% of the time in an earlier analysis of approximately 600 of the donors. A further reported finding was that TCR beta sequences accurately predicted the HLA-A and HLA-B alleles for most subjects in the first cohort. Because some donors lacked HLA typing at each locus, the association tests relied only on the typed subset. In a later genetic analysis, a missense DCLRE1C variant was associated with V-gene and J-gene trimming of TCR beta chains, and the association was replicated in an independent cohort.

The cohort was made up of hundreds of healthy bone marrow donors. At the time of sampling, every cohort member was nominally healthy, though immune exposures that went unrecorded were likely present. The donor tested CMV seronegative and was one of the 352 seronegative cohort members. Each donor provided a peripheral blood sample, and peripheral blood mononuclear cells were used for TCR beta sequencing. The Qiagen DNeasy Blood Extraction Kit was used to extract genomic DNA from the blood cell samples. Library method: the immunoSEQ multiplex PCR assay. A mixture of 60 forward primers for TCR Vbeta segments and 13 reverse primers for TCR Jbeta segments was used in the multiplex PCR. The CDR3 region of rearranged TCR beta genes was amplified from genomic DNA by a multiplex PCR assay. On the Illumina HiSeq System, the amplified TCR beta libraries were sequenced as 87-base-pair reads. The paper's processing steps were these. Across the 670 or so repertoires, a later analysis counted tens of millions of unique TCR beta chains, approximately 12 million of which were shared by at least two donors. To remove PCR and sequencing errors, raw reads were error-corrected and collapsed into unique sequences using a nearest-neighbor algorithm that merged closely related sequences. CDR3 sequences were aligned to IMGT reference sequences to assign V, D and J gene segments. For a sequence to be retained, a match of at least six nucleotides to both a V gene segment and a J gene segment was required. Rearrangements were called productive when the CDR3 lacked stop codons and stayed in frame with V and J; all others were non-productive. Following IMGT convention, CDR3 was defined as the stretch from the second conserved V-encoded cysteine to the conserved J-encoded phenylalanine. The earlier analysis of some 550 of the donors excluded any sequence lacking an unambiguous match to a single V gene segment. An earlier analysis of several hundred of the donors called V segments functional above 56.7% productive rearrangements and segregating when the between-donor standard deviation exceeded 5%. To diagnose cytomegalovirus status from the catalog of TCR beta chain sequences, a statistical classification framework was built. In a later analysis, V and J genes were assigned by comparing TCR nucleotide sequences against IMGT/GENE-DB human TR gene sequences. In a later analysis, CDR3 sequences and most-parsimonious VDJ recombination scenarios were assigned using the TCRdist pipeline. A later analysis defined each TCR beta chain by its CDR3 amino acid sequence plus V-gene family, and excluded reads lacking a unique V-gene family. As a way to deal with suspected cross-contamination and a sequencing artifact, a later analysis dropped 592 nucleotide sequences that were highly shared and had low generation probability. In a later analysis, a clonal expansion index was calculated for each public chain from normalized within-repertoire ranks of inferred template counts. Generation probabilities in a later analysis came from a VDJ recombination model fitted to out-of-frame rearrangements, and those results were checked against IGoR. In a later analysis, hypergeometric tests were used to score TCR-TCR, TCR-HLA and TCR-CMV co-occurrence, with a repertoire-size bias correction applied to TCR pairs. False discovery rates were estimated in a later analysis by permuting HLA or CMV assignments 20 times. In a later analysis, co-occurring TCRs were grouped using DBSCAN, and TCRdist sequence similarity was added for clustering within HLA-allele-positive subsets. Repertoires with fewer than 30,000 or more than 120,000 public chains, plus five repertoires with anomalous nucleotide sharing, were excluded from co-occurrence clustering. TCRdb took this table from immuneACCESS and kept in-frame rearrangements with V and J called. Such tables lack part of the clones; where checked against another copy, unresolved V genes explain under half of the gap, and the rest is unexplained. That table is the source of V, J and clone size, and D and trimming were worked out from the DNA. This sample holds hundreds of thousands of clones; under 80% were observed only once. The ten most abundant clones make up roughly 2.4% of the sample.

The sample holds a few counts of this clone. Its recognized antigen is unknown. No quality values exist for individual bases; no much larger clone is one base distant. Sequences were obtained from PBMCs. This receptor was obtained from a female donor in good health and CMV-seronegative. The chain employs TRBV7-8 and TRBJ2-4, with 9 bases matching TRBD1. The DNA reads TGTGCCAGCAGCTTTGGATCAACGCCGGGACAGGGTATCGTTACCAAAAACATTCAGTACTTC. Translation gives CASSFGSTPGQGIVTKNIQYF.